This TCR beta chain comes out of a study of CD8+CD57+ T cells in acquired aplastic anemia. According to the study, genomic DNA was the template for TCR beta VDJ and CDR3 profiling. TCRdb passed the reads through MiXCR, listing each CDR3 protein once. Of roughly 300,000 distinct CDR3 sequences in the sample, around 60% were seen once. This clonotype was seen at least ten times. Germline V gives CDR1 LGHNT, CDR2 FRNRAP. The CDR3 is 11 amino acids. Trimming removed 5 bases at V and 1 base at J, with 2 bases between. The sample consisted of sorted CD4+, CD8+, or CD8+CD57+ T cells (not recorded which) from PBMCs. The sequence derives from a human donor with severe aplastic anemia or a healthy control (not recorded which). The chain uses TRBV12-5 and TRBJ2-5; unclear D gene. CDR3 region: CASGLQETQYF. The CDR3 coding sequence is TGTGCTAGTGGTCTCCAAGAGACCCAGTACTTC.